A single sample gave rise to the 17 T cell receptor beta chains below, sequenced in a study of blood T cells in healthy people across ages. Sample-barcoded 5' priming and a J-beta primer mix drove a second PCR of 7 to 11 cycles. TCRdb ran MiXCR on the 5' RACE reads and lists one entry per CDR3 protein. The table includes just over 1 million distinct CDR3 sequences, more than 35% detected once. The sample consisted of blood. Receptors originate from a woman aged 60-75 years in good health.

This clonotype has a single count. The CDR3 DNA follows: TGTGCCAGCAGCTTGGTGGGATCAAACAACAATGAGCAGTTCTTC. Amino acids: CASSLVGSNNNEQFF. The V call is TRBV5-6, the J call TRBJ2-1; D gene unclear. Trimming removed 0 bases from V and 5 bases from J, with 12 bases in between. CDR1 is SGHDT and CDR2 is YYEEEE in the germline V gene. The CDR3 runs 15 residues.

The chain is built from TRBV27 and TRBJ2-3, with 10 bases matching TRBD2. The CDR3 consists of 15 residues. The germline V gene encodes CDR1 MNHEY and CDR2 SMNVEV (reference sequence). V shed 6 bases, J shed 2 bases, and the junction held 5 bases outside the gene matches. CDR3 loop: CASSLAGGFTDTQYF. DNA of the CDR3: TGTGCCAGCAGCTTAGCGGGAGGTTTCACAGATACGCAGTATTTT.

This clonotype has a handful of counts. The V gene is TRBV6-5, the J gene TRBJ2-7; D remains ambiguous. V lost 5 bases and J lost 3, with 17 bases in between. CDR1 and CDR2 (germline): MNHEY, SVGAGI. The CDR3 is 15 residues long. The CDR3 sequence: CASSRDDSYFYEQYF. As DNA, the CDR3 is TGTGCCAGCAGTCGAGATGACTCATACTTCTACGAGCAGTACTTC.

In regard to this clonotype: At one end, the junction sequence differs from germline, possibly due to a read error. The chain recombines TRBV9 with TRBJ2-3; 12 bases agree with TRBD2. This CDR3 has 19 residues. Per germline, CDR1 SGDLS and CDR2 YYNGEE. In nucleotides, the CDR3 is TGTGCCAACAGCGTAGATGTCCTAGCGGGAGGGCTTCGAGCAGATACGCAGTATTTT. Its protein product is CANSVDVLAGGLRADTQYF. The entire variable domain, with the rest obtained from reference TRBV9 and TRBJ2-3, is as follows: DSGVTQTPKHLITATGQRVTLRCSPRSGDLSVYWYQQSLDQGLQFLIQYYNGEERAKGNILERFSAQQFPDLHSELNLSSLELGDSALYFCANSVDVLAGGLRADTQYFGPGTRLTVL.

In its sample, this clonotype was seen once. This chain links TRBV28 with TRBJ2-1; D not certain. The J call may not be correct, given that the DNA end is closer to TRBJ2-7. The CDR3 consists of 15 residues. The germline gives CDR1 MDHEN, CDR2 SYDVKM. CDR3 nucleotides: TGTGCCAGCAGTCTTACTTTTAGCTCCTACAATGAGCAGTACTTC. Protein: CASSLTFSSYNEQYF.

This chain joins TRBV20-1 and TRBJ2-5; weak D call: TRBD2 (5 bases). The germline V gene encodes CDR1 DFQATT and CDR2 SNEGSKA (reference sequence). Trimming removed 0 bases from V and 5 bases from J, with 10 bases in between. There are 13 residues in the CDR3. The DNA for the CDR3 is TGCAGTGCTAGAGATCCGGGAAGGGAGACCCAGTACTTC. It is translated as CSARDPGRETQYF.

This chain joins TRBV27 and TRBJ1-5; unclear D gene. The CDR3 is made up of 15 amino acids. The V gene's germline CDR1 is MNHEY and CDR2 SMNVEV (reference sequence). The V gene lost 2 bases and the J gene lost 2 bases, with 10 bases spanning the gap. CDR3 sequence reads: CASSLGAIGNQPQHF. For the CDR3, the DNA is TGTGCCAGCAGTTTAGGCGCGATAGGCAATCAGCCCCAGCATTTT.

This clonotype was seen once. The chain's CDR3 is CASRPGQGSQPQHF. The CDR3 DNA is TGTGCCAGCAGACCGGGACAGGGGTCTCAGCCCCAGCATTTT. The V gene is TRBV6-5, the J gene TRBJ1-5; 10 bases fit TRBD1. Germline CDR1 MNHEY, CDR2 SVGAGI. The CDR3 runs 14 residues. With V trimmed by 6 bases and J by 6 bases, 5 bases remained unmatched.

The chain joins TRBV5-1 to TRBJ2-1; 8 bases map to TRBD2. The CDR3 covers 14 residues. Trimming at V came to 0 bases and at J to 8 bases, leaving 4 bases not matched to a gene. The germline V gene has CDR1 SGHRS and CDR2 YFSETQ. The CDR3 is CASSLEAGVDEQFF. The CDR3 DNA follows: TGCGCCAGCAGCTTGGAAGCGGGAGTGGATGAGCAGTTCTTC.

This chain uses TRBV20-1 with TRBJ2-1; 12 bases match TRBD2. Germline values: CDR1 DFQATT, CDR2 SNEGSKA (reference sequence). The CDR3 is made up of 13 amino acids. V was clipped by 6 bases and J by 11 bases; unmatched bases: 8. CDR3 residues: CSATGTSGFKQFF. In nucleotides, the CDR3 is TGCAGTGCAACCGGGACTAGCGGGTTCAAGCAGTTCTTC.

This clonotype was recorded a few times. V and J are TRBV7-2 and TRBJ1-1, with 7 bases aligning to TRBD1. There are 14 residues in the CDR3. V shed 8 bases, J shed 5 bases, and the junction held 11 bases outside the gene matches. The germline V gene encodes CDR1 SGHTA and CDR2 FQGNSA. The CDR3 region has the DNA TGTGCCAGCCGGGACAGAGTCCTGGGGACTGAAGCTTTCTTT. Encoded protein: CASRDRVLGTEAFF.

This clonotype was detected a few times. V and J are TRBV11-2 and TRBJ1-6; TRBD1 aligns across 8 bases. Per the germline V gene, CDR1 is SGHAT and CDR2 is FQNNGV. CDR3 length equals 14 residues. The junction had 4 bases not matched to a gene; V was cut back by 2 bases and J by 10 bases. The CDR3 loop is CASSLQGAGSPLHF. In DNA, the CDR3 is TGTGCCAGCAGCTTACAGGGGGCCGGCTCACCCCTCCACTTT.

The V and J genes are TRBV29-1 and TRBJ2-1; D may match TRBD1 or TRBD2 (5 bases each). Trimming took off 6 bases at V and 10 bases at J, with 13 bases between the two ends. The CDR3 is made up of 11 amino acids. Per the germline V gene, CDR1 is SQVTM and CDR2 is ANQGSEA. The CDR3 bases are TGCAGCGTGGGGGACGGGGAGGAGCAGTTCTTC. Amino acids: CSVGDGEEQFF.

The chain links TRBV4-2 to TRBJ2-1, with D tentatively TRBD2 (5 bases). The CDR3 is made up of 17 amino acids. Deletions cut 3 bases from V and 0 bases from J, with 15 bases between. Germline-derived CDR1 and CDR2 are LGHNA and YNFKEQ. CDR3 region: CASSQGWVASSYNEQFF. Written as DNA, the CDR3 is TGTGCCAGCAGCCAGGGCTGGGTAGCGTCCTCCTACAATGAGCAGTTCTTC.

The chain links TRBV10-2 to TRBJ1-6, with TRBD1 identical over 8 bases. From germline, CDR1 is WSHSY and CDR2 SAAADI. The junction had 9 bases not matched to a gene; V was cut back by 4 bases and J by 7 bases. This CDR3 has 16 amino acids. This chain's CDR3 is CASSGPGTGGNSPLHF. In DNA form, the CDR3 reads TGCGCCAGCAGTGGACCGGGGACAGGAGGGAATTCACCCCTCCACTTT.

The chain uses TRBV18 and TRBJ2-6; a weak D match, TRBD2 (6 bases). The CDR3 consists of 15 residues. CDR1 and CDR2 from the germline V gene are KGHSH and LQKENI. The germline V and J ends were trimmed by 3 bases and 3 bases, with 9 bases remaining between them. The CDR3 here is CASSPGLGGANVLTF. In nucleotides, the CDR3 is TGTGCCAGCTCACCGGGACTCGGTGGGGCCAACGTCCTGACTTTC.

This CDR3 is CASSAEGRSTDTQYF. The CDR3, as DNA: TGTGCCAGCAGCGCCGAGGGACGGAGCACAGATACGCAGTATTTT. This chain uses TRBV9 with TRBJ2-3, with D perhaps given as TRBD1 or TRBD2 (5 bases each). The CDR3 consists of 15 residues. V dropped 3 bases and J dropped 0 bases, with 11 bases sitting between them. Germline V gene sequence: CDR1 SGDLS, CDR2 YYNGEE.